This T cell receptor (beta chain) was recovered during a study of T-cell memory formation after mild COVID-19. General study points: Contracting CD4+ clones sat mainly in CM and EM; CD8+ in EMRA. Contracting clones, day 15 to 85, had balanced CD4/CD8, and later expanders favored CD4+. The pre-infection memory compartment contained some responding clones, suggesting cross-reactive memory joined.

Sample barcodes and UMIs were carried by the TCR alpha and TCR beta cDNA libraries that 5'RACE generated with constant-segment primers. Each CDR3 protein gets one entry after TCRdb re-called the 5' RACE reads with MiXCR. The sample has about 310,000 distinct CDR3 sequences; around a sixth are singletons. With regard to this clonotype: What it binds is unknown.

Per the germline V gene, CDR1 is SGHTA and CDR2 is FQGNSA. The CDR3 length is 13 residues. Trimming removed 5 bases at V and 3 bases at J, with 10 bases between. The chain is built from TRBV7-2 and TRBJ1-2; D ambiguous. The sample comprised PBMCs or a T cell subset sorted from them (not recorded which). The source of this sequence is a man aged 18 to 30 who had mild COVID-19 (a few samples of this study predate the infection). Cell type and time point are not known. CDR3 region: CASSPPDDYGYTF. The CDR3 bases are TGTGCCAGCAGCCCCCCAGATGACTATGGCTACACCTTC.